The following is a T cell receptor beta chain sequence with its context. No antigen is known for it. These data are taken from a study of post-analysis software for immune sequencing data. General study findings and limits: About 5 TRBV segments, including TRBV5-6, TRBV5-1 and TRBV20-1, were more frequent in patients than controls.

The CDR3 runs 14 residues. CDR1 and CDR2 from the germline V gene are DFQATT and SNEGSKA (reference sequence). Sequencing libraries made from TCR beta cDNA carried unique molecular identifiers. TCRdb ran MiXCR on the PCR reads and lists one entry per CDR3 protein. The data show roughly 620,000 distinct CDR3 sequences, about 40% seen once. V and J are TRBV20-1 and TRBJ2-4; the match to TRBD1 covers 7 bases. The better agreement between TRBJ2-5 and the DNA end casts doubt on the J call. The material sequenced was blood. The TCR comes from a girl aged 5 to 17 with multiple sclerosis. CDR3 nucleotides: TGCAGTGCCGGGGACAGACGGTTCGAAGAGACCCAGTACTTC. It specifies CSAGDRRFEETQYF.